The 21 T cell receptor beta chains presented below share a single source sample, sequenced in a study of T cells in Graves' hyperthyroidism and ophthalmopathy. Using RNA transcripts as the source, TCR beta CDR3 regions were amplified. First-round RT-PCR targeting the TCR CDR3 was performed with the HTBI primer set. TCRdb re-called the multiplex PCR reads through MiXCR, storing one row per CDR3 protein. Seen here are roughly 500,000 distinct CDR3 sequences, 46% observed once, and the top ten hold under 20%. The sample consisted of peripheral blood or thyroid tissue (not recorded which). The origin of the receptors is an adult woman with Graves' disease, either hyperthyroidism or ophthalmopathy (not recorded which).

This clonotype occurred many times. The chain is built from TRBV12-3 or TRBV12-4 and TRBJ1-1, with D perhaps TRBD1 (5 bases). V dropped 3 bases and J dropped 1 base, with 12 bases sitting between them. CDR3 length: 15 residues. The CDR3 region is CASSFGDRRNTEAFF. The DNA for the CDR3 is TGTGCCAGCAGTTTCGGAGACAGAAGGAACACTGAAGCTTTCTTT.

The sample holds many counts of this clonotype. The V gene is TRBV19, the J gene TRBJ1-5; D is undetermined. The CDR3 runs 11 residues. Per germline, CDR1 LNHDA and CDR2 SQIVND (reference sequence). The V gene lost 4 bases and the J gene lost 10 bases, with 8 bases spanning the gap. The CDR3 nucleotides are TGTGCCAGTAGTAGAAAGGGACCCCAGCATTTT. Its protein product is CASSRKGPQHF. The whole variable domain, remainder taken from reference TRBV19 and TRBJ1-5, is DGGITQSPKYLFRKEGQNVTLSCEQNLNHDAMYWYRQDPGQGLRLIYYSQIVNDFQKGDIAEGYSVSREKKESFPLTVTSAQKNPTAFYLCASSRKGPQHFGDGTRLSIL.

V and J are TRBV2 and TRBJ1-5; perhaps TRBD1 as D (5 bases). There are 15 residues in the CDR3. Deletions cut 5 bases from V and 5 bases from J, with 16 bases between. The germline V gene encodes CDR1 SNHLY and CDR2 FYNNEI. The CDR3 spells CASSYSGWGDQPQHF. The CDR3 DNA reads as TGTGCCAGCAGTTATTCCGGTTGGGGGGATCAGCCCCAGCATTTT.

The chain has TRBV7-6 and TRBJ1-1; 8 bases fit TRBD1. The CDR3 has 13 residues. The germline V gene encodes CDR1 SGHVS and CDR2 FNYEAQ. J lost 8 bases, V lost 3 bases, and 5 bases had no gene match. CDR3 coding DNA: TGTGCCAGCAGCTTTAAGCAGGGGGCCGAAGCTTTCTTT. Protein sequence: CASSFKQGAEAFF.

This chain joins TRBV6-1 and TRBJ1-1, with 8 nucleotides matching TRBD1. V was clipped by 6 bases and J by 6 bases; unmatched bases: 12. The V gene's germline CDR1 is MNHNS and CDR2 SASEGT. This CDR3 is built from 15 residues. The CDR3 nucleotides read TGTGCCAGCAGCAAGACAGGGGCAGGACCTCCTGAAGCTTTCTTT. Amino acid sequence: CASSKTGAGPPEAFF.

The rearrangement uses TRBV20-1 and TRBJ1-2; D not certain. The CDR3 loop spans 12 amino acids. Trimming removed 6 bases from V and 5 bases from J, with 13 bases in between. Per the germline V gene, CDR1 is DFQATT and CDR2 is SNEGSKA (reference sequence). This chain's CDR3 is CSAGGGQYGYTF. The CDR3 DNA reads TGCAGTGCAGGAGGAGGGCAGTATGGCTACACCTTC.

The chain uses TRBV5-4 and TRBJ2-6; possible D gene TRBD1, 5 bases. CDR1 is SGHNT and CDR2 is YYREEE in the germline V gene (reference sequence). This CDR3 is 15 amino acids long. Deletions cut 4 bases from V and 4 bases from J, with 12 bases between. The CDR3 protein is CASSKQGTGANVLTF. The CDR3 DNA reads as TGTGCCAGCAGCAAGCAGGGTACCGGGGCCAACGTCCTGACTTTC.

In this sample, this clonotype turned up many times. This chain joins TRBV6-5 and TRBJ1-6; D gene ambiguous. Germline CDR1 and CDR2: MNHEY and SVGAGI. This CDR3 has 12 residues. The V end lost 6 bases, the J end lost 15 bases, and 15 bases lay between the germline ends. The CDR3 region is CASRTARSNLHF. As DNA, the CDR3 is TGTGCCAGCAGAACAGCCAGGTCCAACCTCCACTTT.

V usage is TRBV7-2 and J usage is TRBJ2-7, with D perhaps TRBD1 (8 bases). Trimming left V 1 base short and J 3 bases short, with 22 bases between. The germline gives CDR1 SGHTA, CDR2 FQGNSA. There are 18 residues in the CDR3. CDR3 in DNA: TGTGCCAGCAGCTTAGGGTCTAGCGGACAGGGCATTTTCTACGAGCAGTACTTC. Translation gives CASSLGSSGQGIFYEQYF.

This clonotype was counted at least ten times. The genes are TRBV11-2 and TRBJ1-1, with D tentatively TRBD1 (5 bases). Trimming stripped 5 bases from V and 7 bases from J, with 14 bases between. CDR3 size: 13 residues. Germline V gene data show CDR1 as SGHAT and CDR2 as FQNNGV. The CDR3 is CASSLWGRDEAFF. CDR3 sequence (DNA): TGTGCCAGCAGCCTATGGGGCAGGGATGAAGCTTTCTTT.

With respect to this clonotype: A read error may produce the germline difference seen at one junction end. J is TRBJ1-4 and V is TRBV10-3; D is perhaps TRBD1 (6 bases). Germline V lookup: CDR1 ENHRY, CDR2 SYGVKD. This CDR3 has 14 residues. The CDR3 DNA reads as TGTGCCACCCGGACAGATCCAACTAGTGAAAAGCTGTTTTTT. Its protein is CATRTDPTSEKLFF.

This clonotype was counted at least ten times. DNA of the CDR3: TGCGCCAGCAGCATCGCCAGAGTAAACACTGAAGCTTTCTTT. The encoded protein is CASSIARVNTEAFF. The chain uses TRBV5-1 and TRBJ1-1; no definite D call. Per the germline V gene, CDR1 is SGHRS and CDR2 is YFSETQ. V lost 4 bases and J 2 bases, leaving 12 bases between the germline ends. The CDR3 is 14 residues long.

This clonotype came up a few times. A single base separates this from a much larger clone, so it may be a read error. The chain combines TRBV5-6 with TRBJ2-5; TRBD2 matches 13 bases. Germline lookup yields CDR1 SGHDT and CDR2 YYEEEE. CDR3 length equals 18 residues. The trim removed 3 bases at V and 7 bases at J, leaving 15 bases unmatched. CDR3 DNA sequence: TGTGCCAGCAGCTCGGTTCCAGGACTAGCGGGAGTAAGGGGGACCCAGTACTTC. Protein: CASSSVPGLAGVRGTQYF.

This clonotype showed up just a few times. The chain employs TRBV30 and TRBJ1-6; D ambiguous. Looked up from germline, CDR1 is GTSNPN and CDR2 is SVGIG (reference sequence). This CDR3 has 14 amino acids. Trimming took 3 bases from V and 7 from J, leaving 13 bases between them. CDR3 DNA: TGTGCCTGGAGACCCGAGTCGTGGAATTCACCCCTCCACTTT. This translates into CAWRPESWNSPLHF.

This clonotype appeared a few times. This chain joins TRBV7-2 and TRBJ2-4; 8 nucleotides agree with TRBD1. CDR3 length: 13 amino acids. Looked up from germline, CDR1 is SGHTA and CDR2 is FQGNSA. J lost 7 bases, V lost 5 bases, and 4 bases had no gene match. The CDR3 region is CASSLRTGNIQYF. The CDR3 region has the DNA TGTGCCAGCAGCCTTAGGACAGGGAACATTCAGTACTTC.

The count of this clonotype is one. The chain links TRBV10-3 to TRBJ2-7; 10 positions agree with TRBD2. The CDR3 extends over 18 amino acids. Germline trimming cut 3 bases from V and 1 base from J; bases unmatched to any gene: 12. The V gene's germline CDR1 is ENHRY and CDR2 SYGVKD. CDR3 bases: TGTGCCATCAGTGACCCTATCAGCGGACTAGCGGTTTCCTACGAGCAGTACTTC. Translating it yields CAISDPISGLAVSYEQYF.

In the case of this clonotype: This clone may be a read error of a much larger clone one base away. This chain links TRBV5-1 with TRBJ2-7, with unresolved D. CDR3 length equals 13 residues. V lost 4 bases to trimming and J lost 5 bases, with 13 bases between them. Germline V gene data show CDR1 as SGHRS and CDR2 as YFSETQ. CDR3 region: CASSLQPTDEQYF. The CDR3 DNA is TGCGCCAGCAGCCTCCAACCTACGGACGAGCAGTACTTC.

This clonotype was seen a handful of times. V is TRBV12-5 and J is TRBJ2-2; weak D call: TRBD2 (6 bases). With 1 base removed from V and 5 bases from J, the gap between germline ends came to 20 bases. The CDR3 is 18 residues long. Germline V gene lookup returns CDR1 LGHNT and CDR2 FRNRAP. The CDR3 is CASGLDTGTPTRTGELFF. CDR3 nucleotides: TGTGCTAGTGGTTTGGACACCGGGACTCCAACTAGAACCGGGGAGCTGTTTTTT.

J is TRBJ2-7 and V is TRBV19, with TRBD2 identical over 9 bases. From germline, CDR1 is LNHDA and CDR2 SQIVND (reference sequence). This CDR3 is built from 16 residues. The V and J ends lost 1 base and 3 bases, in that order; junction bases with no gene match: 7. The CDR3 bases are TGTGCCAGTAGTATAGCCGGTAGCGGGAGAGGCTACGAGCAGTACTTC. Its protein is CASSIAGSGRGYEQYF. Full variable domain (rest looked up from reference TRBV19 and TRBJ2-7): DGGITQSPKYLFRKEGQNVTLSCEQNLNHDAMYWYRQDPGQGLRLIYYSQIVNDFQKGDIAEGYSVSREKKESFPLTVTSAQKNPTAFYLCASSIAGSGRGYEQYFGPGTRLTVT.

Only one count was recorded for this clonotype. This chain links TRBV6-5 with TRBJ2-5, with 10 nucleotides matching TRBD2. The CDR3 loop spans 17 amino acids. V lost 2 bases to trimming and J lost 2 bases; unmatched junction nucleotides: 8. Germline V gives CDR1 MNHEY, CDR2 SVGAGI. The CDR3 is CASSYGPPAGGQETQYF. In DNA form, the CDR3 reads TGTGCCAGCAGTTACGGCCCGCCAGCGGGAGGGCAAGAGACCCAGTACTTC.

The chain couples TRBV7-9 to TRBJ2-2; D is possibly TRBD1 or TRBD2 (5 bases each). This CDR3 comprises 14 residues. Germline V gene lookup returns CDR1 SEHNR and CDR2 FQNEAQ (reference sequence). V was trimmed by 8 bases and J by 0 bases, leaving 10 bases between them. CDR3 sequence reads: CASAGTANTGELFF. The CDR3 coding sequence is TGTGCCAGCGCCGGGACCGCGAACACCGGGGAGCTGTTTTTT. The full variable domain, with the rest looked up from reference TRBV7-9 and TRBJ2-2, is DTGVSQNPRHKITKRGQNVTFRCDPISEHNRLYWYRQTLGQGPEFLTYFQNEAQLEKSRLLSDRFSAERPKGSFSTLEIQRTEQGDSAMYLCASAGTANTGELFFGEGSRLTVL.